One and the same sample provided the 18 T cell receptor beta chains below, sequenced in a study of blood T cells in healthy people across ages. Using a J-beta primer mix together with a sample-barcoded 5' primer, a second PCR was run for about 6 to 12 cycles. TCRdb redid the calling of the 5' RACE reads with MiXCR, one entry per CDR3 protein. The sample yields approximately 730,000 distinct CDR3 sequences, 35% to 45% seen once. Sequencing was performed on blood. The receptors derive from a woman aged 60-75 years in good health.

CDR3 protein: CATSRVRGQGSVQYF. CDR3 coding DNA: TGTGCCACCAGCAGAGTGAGAGGACAGGGGAGTGTGCAGTACTTC. The J gene is TRBJ2-5, the V gene TRBV15; 9 nucleotides align to TRBD1. The germline CDR1 and CDR2 sequences are LNHNV and YYDKDF (reference sequence). The trim removed 1 base at V and 11 bases at J, leaving 11 bases unmatched. The CDR3 has 15 amino acids.

The V and J genes are TRBV7-3 and TRBJ2-5; a possible D gene is TRBD2 (6 bases). The germline V gene encodes CDR1 SGHTA and CDR2 FQGTGA. CDR3 length: 14 residues. With 4 bases removed from V and 1 base from J, the gap between germline ends came to 10 bases. The CDR3 bases are TGTGCCAGCAGCTCTGCCGGGGGCCAAGAGACCCAGTACTTC. Amino acids: CASSSAGGQETQYF.

This clonotype was seen just once. The chain combines TRBV7-2 with TRBJ1-6; 7 bases agree with TRBD1. Looked up from germline, CDR1 is SGHTA and CDR2 is FQGNSA. V was pared by 2 bases and J by 10 bases, with 11 bases of the junction left unmatched. This CDR3 has 16 residues. The CDR3 bases are TGTGCCAGCAGCTTATCAGCTGGGACAGTAGGCTCACCCCTCCACTTT. Translation gives CASSLSAGTVGSPLHF.

V and J are TRBV24-1 and TRBJ2-3; no definite D call. The V end lost 7 bases, the J end lost 0 bases, and 10 bases lay between the germline ends. Germline CDR1 and CDR2: KGHDR and SFDVKD. The CDR3 covers 14 residues. Here the CDR3 reads CATSETGSTDTQYF. The CDR3 coding sequence is TGTGCCACCAGCGAAACCGGGAGCACAGATACGCAGTATTTT.

This clonotype was picked up a small number of times. The V gene is TRBV20-1, the J gene TRBJ2-3; possibly TRBD2 for D (6 bases). Trimming removed 3 bases from V and 5 bases from J, with 12 bases in between. The CDR3 runs 13 residues. Germline CDR1 is DFQATT and CDR2 is SNEGSKA (reference sequence). The CDR3 here is CSAREDYVDTQYF. The CDR3 coding sequence is TGCAGTGCTAGGGAGGACTACGTAGATACGCAGTATTTT.

This clonotype was observed a few times. The V call is TRBV6-1, the J call TRBJ2-5; no clear D gene. This CDR3 has 15 amino acids. Germline CDR1 is MNHNS and CDR2 is SASEGT. Trimming cost V 0 bases and J 5 bases, with 13 bases left between them. The CDR3 DNA reads TGTGCCAGCAGTGAAGCTGGGGTCTTGGGTGAGACCCAGTACTTC. It specifies CASSEAGVLGETQYF.

The chain links TRBV11-2 to TRBJ2-1, with D possibly matching TRBD2 (7 bases). V was shortened by 5 bases and J by 5 bases, with 19 bases between the two germline ends. Germline lookup yields CDR1 SGHAT and CDR2 FQNNGV. The CDR3 consists of 16 residues. CDR3 sequence (DNA): TGTGCCAGCAGCCCCTCGGGGGGCCTGAGCCACAATGAGCAGTTCTTC. It codes for CASSPSGGLSHNEQFF. The entire variable domain, with the rest obtained from reference TRBV11-2 and TRBJ2-1, is as follows: EAGVAQSPRYKIIEKRQSVAFWCNPISGHATLYWYQQILGQGPKLLIQFQNNGVVDDSQLPKDRFSAERLKGVDSTLKIQPAKLEDSAVYLCASSPSGGLSHNEQFFGPGTRLTVL.

The genes are TRBV12-5 and TRBJ1-1, with D possibly TRBD1 on 5 matching bases. The V end was cut by 6 bases, the J end by 5 bases, with 19 bases between. The CDR3 is 15 amino acids. CDR1 is LGHNT and CDR2 is FRNRAP in the germline V gene. The CDR3 DNA reads as TGTGCTAGTGGGATCTTTTTAGGGGAGGGGACTGAAGCTTTCTTT. Its protein is CASGIFLGEGTEAFF.

As concerns this clonotype: Mismatch with germline at one junction end may stem from a read error. This chain links TRBV5-8 with TRBJ2-4, with 10 bases identical to TRBD2. Matching the DNA end better, TRBJ2-5 makes the J call doubtful. The CDR3 contains 16 residues. Germline assignment: CDR1 SGHTS and CDR2 YDEGEE. CDR3 nucleotides: TGTGCCTGCAGATTCGGGACTAGCGTGAATCAAGAGACCCAGTACTTC. It specifies CACRFGTSVNQETQYF.

This clonotype is a singleton in its sample. The rearrangement links TRBV7-2 to TRBJ2-1; D not resolved. The V end lost 2 bases, the J end lost 8 bases, and 7 bases lay between the germline ends. The CDR3 has 12 residues. Germline CDR1 SGHTA, CDR2 FQGNSA. CDR3: CASSLNGYEQFF. The CDR3 bases are TGTGCCAGCAGCTTAAATGGGTATGAGCAGTTCTTC.

The rearrangement links TRBV7-3 to TRBJ2-5, with 13 nucleotides matching TRBD2. Losses at the gene ends were 5 bases for V and 11 bases for J; bases not matched to a gene: 14. The germline gives CDR1 SGHTA, CDR2 FQGTGA. This CDR3 contains 16 residues. The CDR3 region has the DNA TGTGCCAGCAGCCCCCAACTAGCGGGAGGGGACAATGAGCAGTACTTC. Translated, it gives CASSPQLAGGDNEQYF.

The V gene is TRBV12-3 or TRBV12-4, the J gene TRBJ2-3; 7 bases agree with TRBD1. Trimming at V came to 3 bases and at J to 0 bases, leaving 12 bases not matched to a gene. The CDR3 totals 18 residues. The CDR3 DNA is TGTGCCAGCAGTTTTATGGTGGGGACAGATGCTAGCACAGATACGCAGTATTTT. Amino acids: CASSFMVGTDASTDTQYF.

V gene TRBV6-2 or TRBV6-3 combines with J gene TRBJ2-7, with TRBD2 matching 8 bases. Germline lookup yields CDR1 MNHEY and CDR2 SVGEGT. The V and J ends lost 6 bases and 0 bases, in that order; junction bases with no gene match: 4. The CDR3 extends over 14 amino acids. The CDR3, as DNA: TGTGCCAGCAGACGTAGCGGGGACTCCTACGAGCAGTACTTC. It yields the protein CASRRSGDSYEQYF.

The chain employs TRBV20-1 and TRBJ1-4; 9 bases fit TRBD1. The germline CDR1 and CDR2 sequences are DFQATT and SNEGSKA (reference sequence). V lost 5 bases and J lost 5; bases outside the gene matches: 12. The CDR3 extends over 16 amino acids. The CDR3 DNA reads as TGCAGTGCTGACCTGGCGCTACAGGGGGCGAATGAAAAACTGTTTTTT. Protein sequence: CSADLALQGANEKLFF.

This clonotype was seen ten or more times. This chain connects TRBV3-1 to TRBJ2-3, with 10 bases aligning to TRBD2. In germline, CDR1 is LGHDT, CDR2 YNNKEL (reference sequence). The trim removed 4 bases at V and 0 bases at J, leaving 7 bases unmatched. The CDR3 sequence is 17 residues long. For the CDR3, the DNA is TGTGCCAGCAGCCGCGGACTAGCGGATACTAGCACAGATACGCAGTATTTT. This translates into CASSRGLADTSTDTQYF.

The CDR3 reads CSASLPAGDGYTF. The CDR3 DNA reads as TGCAGTGCTAGTTTGCCCGCCGGGGATGGCTACACCTTC. This chain connects TRBV20-1 to TRBJ1-2; D is unresolved. V lost 3 bases and J lost 6, with 14 bases in between. Germline lookup yields CDR1 DFQATT and CDR2 SNEGSKA (reference sequence). This CDR3 has 13 residues.

V and J are TRBV20-1 and TRBJ1-5; TRBD1 agrees at 7 bases. J lost 4 bases, V lost 3 bases, and 9 bases had no gene match. CDR1 DFQATT and CDR2 SNEGSKA come from the germline V gene (reference sequence). The CDR3 has 15 amino acids. The CDR3 region is CSASRGGAVNQPQHF. The CDR3 coding sequence is TGCAGTGCTAGTCGAGGGGGCGCGGTTAATCAGCCCCAGCATTTT.

This clonotype has a handful of counts. In DNA form, the CDR3 reads TGCGCCAGCAGCTTGGTGCGGGAGGGTAATGAGCAGTTCTTC. This encodes CASSLVREGNEQFF. This sequence joins TRBV5-1 and TRBJ2-1; TRBD2 agrees at 9 bases. This CDR3 comprises 14 residues. V shed 0 bases, J shed 7 bases, and the junction held 2 bases outside the gene matches. The V gene's germline CDR1 is SGHRS and CDR2 YFSETQ.